A selection of T cell receptor beta chains follows, all from one sample in a study of long-term antiretroviral therapy in people with HIV. Libraries were prepared by immunoSEQ multiplex PCR; TCRdb keeps only in-frame clonotypes and omits some of them. The table includes about 10,000 clones, 81% detected once. The source material was unsorted PBMCs, sampled 0.7 years after starting antiretroviral therapy. These receptors originate from a man in his forties with HIV. The CDR3 runs from the conserved cysteine through the conserved F or W. Fields, in order: clone size, V gene, J gene, D gene, CDR3 length, CDR3 DNA, CDR3 protein. D genes are given only for firm matches. Only part of the rows carry a size: once, few, many, or a class if the clone is expanded.

-	TRBV29-1	TRBJ2-2	-	13	TGCAGCGTTGCCCATACTAGTGTCGGGGAGCTGTTTTTT	CSVAHTSVGELFF
-	TRBV28	TRBJ1-1	TRBD1	17	TGTGCCAGCAGCTCCCCCGGACAGGGGGAATTAAAGACTGAAGCTTTCTTT	CASSSPGQGELKTEAFF
-	TRBV19	TRBJ1-2	-	12	TGTGCCAGTAGCACCCTTTATGATGGCTACACCTTC	CASSTLYDGYTF
-	TRBV11-1	TRBJ1-1	-	14	TGTGCCAGCAGCTTAGGGACGGAGAACACTGAAGCTTTCTTT	CASSLGTENTEAFF
-	TRBV19	TRBJ2-7	-	13	TGTGCCAGTAGTAGCATGAGCTCCTACGAGCAGTACTTC	CASSSMSSYEQYF
-	TRBV7-8	TRBJ2-3	-	15	TGTGCCAGCAGCCCAAACCGGGACACCACAGATACGCAGTATTTT	CASSPNRDTTDTQYF
few	TRBV4-2	TRBJ1-3	-	16	TGTGCCAGCAGCCAGTCCGGACAGTACTCTGGAAACACCATATATTTT	CASSQSGQYSGNTIYF
once	TRBV19	TRBJ2-7	TRBD1	15	TGTGCCAGTAGTATCGGGACAGGGGTTTCGTACGAGCAGTACTTC	CASSIGTGVSYEQYF
-	TRBV29-1	TRBJ2-1	TRBD1	14	TGCAGCGTTGGGGGGACAGGGGGCTACAATGAGCAGTTCTTC	CSVGGTGGYNEQFF
-	TRBV18	TRBJ1-3	-	18	TGTGCCAGCTCCCTTCGTACAGTCCCCTCAGAAGCTGGAAACACCATATATTTT	CASSLRTVPSEAGNTIYF